The source of this T cell receptor delta chain is a study of gamma-delta T cells after stem cell transplantation. The V gene end was trimmed by 1 base and the J gene end by 1 base; junction bases not matched to a gene: 8. The CDR3 contains 17 residues. Germline CDR1 GEAIGNYY, CDR2 EKD. TCRdb ran CATT on the RT-PCR reads. Of a few thousand delta-chain clones in the sample, approximately 4.2% were seen once. In regard to this clone: The protein recorded in TCRdb matches a much larger clone and deviates from this DNA's translation at residue 10, suggesting a read error; the protein here is obtained by translating the DNA.

This TCR was recovered from a human donor. It is not recorded whose cells these are; they may come from a transplant donor. The source material was gamma-delta T cells. This chain connects TRDV2 to TRDJ1; 10 bases fit TRDD3. Written as DNA, the CDR3 is TGTGCCTGTGACACGCTACTGGGGGATGTGGCCACCGATAAACTCATCTTT. It translates to CACDTLLGDVATDKLIF.